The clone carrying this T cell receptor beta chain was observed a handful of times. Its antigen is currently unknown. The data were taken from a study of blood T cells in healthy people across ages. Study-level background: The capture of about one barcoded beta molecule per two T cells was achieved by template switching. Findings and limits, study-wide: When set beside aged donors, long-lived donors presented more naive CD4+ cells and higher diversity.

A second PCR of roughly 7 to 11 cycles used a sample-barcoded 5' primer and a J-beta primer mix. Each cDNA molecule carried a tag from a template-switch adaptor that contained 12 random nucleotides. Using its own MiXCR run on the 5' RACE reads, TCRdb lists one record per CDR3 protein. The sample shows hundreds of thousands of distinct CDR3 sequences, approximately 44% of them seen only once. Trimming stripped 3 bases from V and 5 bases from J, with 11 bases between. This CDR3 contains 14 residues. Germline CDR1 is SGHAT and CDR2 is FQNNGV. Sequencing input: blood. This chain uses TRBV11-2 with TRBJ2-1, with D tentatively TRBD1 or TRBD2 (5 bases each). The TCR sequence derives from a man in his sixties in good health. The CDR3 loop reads CASSLGVVNNEQFF. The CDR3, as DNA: TGTGCCAGCAGCTTGGGGGTAGTAAACAATGAGCAGTTCTTC. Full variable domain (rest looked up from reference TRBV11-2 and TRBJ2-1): EAGVAQSPRYKIIEKRQSVAFWCNPISGHATLYWYQQILGQGPKLLIQFQNNGVVDDSQLPKDRFSAERLKGVDSTLKIQPAKLEDSAVYLCASSLGVVNNEQFFGPGTRLTVL.